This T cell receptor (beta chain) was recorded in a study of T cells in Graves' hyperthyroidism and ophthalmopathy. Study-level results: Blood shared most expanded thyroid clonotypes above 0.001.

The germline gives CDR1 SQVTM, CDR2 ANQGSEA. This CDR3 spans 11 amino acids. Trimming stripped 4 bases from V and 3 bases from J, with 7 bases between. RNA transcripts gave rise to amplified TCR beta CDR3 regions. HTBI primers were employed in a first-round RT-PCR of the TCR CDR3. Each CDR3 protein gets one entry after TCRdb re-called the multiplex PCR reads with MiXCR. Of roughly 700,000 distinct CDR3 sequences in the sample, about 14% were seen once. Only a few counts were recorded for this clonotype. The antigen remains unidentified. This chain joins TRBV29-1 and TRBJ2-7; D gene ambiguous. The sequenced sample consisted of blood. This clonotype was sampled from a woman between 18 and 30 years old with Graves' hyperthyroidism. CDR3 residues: CSVVGDYEQYF. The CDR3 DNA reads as TGCAGCGTTGTTGGCGACTACGAGCAGTACTTC.